This TCR beta chain was observed in a study of cytomegalovirus exposure and HLA in healthy donors. Whole-study results and caveats: Accurate predictions that matched the HLA-A and HLA-B alleles of most subjects were reportedly made from TCR beta sequences.

Primers for the PCR totalled 60 Vbeta and 13 Jbeta. Repertoires were generated with immunoSEQ multiplex PCR, while TCRdb's copy carries only in-frame clones and drops some. The table shows fewer than 150,000 clones, with 60% to 85% occurring only once. On this clone itself: The antigen remains undetermined.

The germline V gene encodes CDR1 SGHRS and CDR2 YFSETQ. The V end lost 5 bases, the J end lost 1 base, and 11 bases lay between the germline ends. CDR3 length equals 14 residues. The source material was PBMCs. This TCR derives from a male donor in good health and CMV-seronegative. This chain joins TRBV5-1 and TRBJ2-3; D might be TRBD2 (7 bases). The CDR3 is CASRRGGGTDTQYF. The CDR3 nucleotides are TGCGCCAGCAGACGCGGGGGCGGCACAGATACGCAGTATTTT. Full variable domain (outside the CDR3, taken from reference TRBV5-1 and TRBJ2-3): KAGVTQTPRYLIKTRGQQVTLSCSPISGHRSVSWYQQTPGQGLQFLFEYFSETQRNKGNFPGRFSGRQFSNSRSEMNVSTLELGDSALYLCASRRGGGTDTQYFGPGTRLTVL.